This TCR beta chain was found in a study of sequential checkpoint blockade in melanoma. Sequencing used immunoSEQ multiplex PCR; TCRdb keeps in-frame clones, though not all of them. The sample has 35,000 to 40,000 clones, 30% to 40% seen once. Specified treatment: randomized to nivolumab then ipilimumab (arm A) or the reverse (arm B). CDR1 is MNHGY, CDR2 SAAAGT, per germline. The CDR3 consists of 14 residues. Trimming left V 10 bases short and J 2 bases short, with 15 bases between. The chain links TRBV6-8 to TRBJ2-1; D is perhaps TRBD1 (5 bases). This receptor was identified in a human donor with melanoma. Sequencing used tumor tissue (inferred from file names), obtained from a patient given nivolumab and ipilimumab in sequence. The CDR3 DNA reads TGTGCCATCAGCCCCACGACAGCCTACAATGAGCAGTTCTTC. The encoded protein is CAISPTTAYNEQFF.